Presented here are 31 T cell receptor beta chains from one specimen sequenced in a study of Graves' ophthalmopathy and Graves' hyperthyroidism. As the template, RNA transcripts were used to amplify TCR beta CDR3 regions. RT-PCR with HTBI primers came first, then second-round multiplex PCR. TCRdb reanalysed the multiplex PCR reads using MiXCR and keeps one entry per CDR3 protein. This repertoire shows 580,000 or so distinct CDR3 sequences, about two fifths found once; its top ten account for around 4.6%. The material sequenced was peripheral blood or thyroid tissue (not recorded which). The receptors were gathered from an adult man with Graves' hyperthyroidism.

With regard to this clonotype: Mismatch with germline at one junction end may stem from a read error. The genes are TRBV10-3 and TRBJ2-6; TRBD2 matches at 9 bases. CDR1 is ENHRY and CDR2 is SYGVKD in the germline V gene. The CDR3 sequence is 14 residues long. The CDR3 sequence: CATQRVAGDNVLTF. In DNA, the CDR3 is TGTGCCACCCAAAGGGTAGCGGGGGACAACGTCCTGACTTTC.

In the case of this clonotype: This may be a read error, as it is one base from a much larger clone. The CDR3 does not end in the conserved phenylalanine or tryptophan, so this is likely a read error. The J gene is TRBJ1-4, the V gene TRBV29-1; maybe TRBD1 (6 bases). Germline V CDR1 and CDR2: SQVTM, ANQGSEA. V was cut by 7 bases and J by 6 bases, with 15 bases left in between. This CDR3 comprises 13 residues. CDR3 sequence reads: CSAVGGAHEKLFS. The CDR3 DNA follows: TGCAGCGCGGTAGGGGGGGCGCATGAAAAACTGTTTTCT.

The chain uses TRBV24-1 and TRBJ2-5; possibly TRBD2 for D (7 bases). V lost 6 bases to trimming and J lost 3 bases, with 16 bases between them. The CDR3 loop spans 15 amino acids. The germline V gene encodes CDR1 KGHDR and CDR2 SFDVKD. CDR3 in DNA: TGTGCCACCAGTCGCGCGGGGGCAGAAAAAGAGACCCAGTACTTC. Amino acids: CATSRAGAEKETQYF.

CDR3 coding DNA: TGTGCCAGCAGTGGAGTGCGAACCACGGGCACCGGGGAGCTGTTTTTT. It is translated as CASSGVRTTGTGELFF. The chain couples TRBV2 to TRBJ2-2; no clear D. Per the germline V gene, CDR1 is SNHLY and CDR2 is FYNNEI. This CDR3 has 16 residues. The V gene lost 4 bases and the J gene lost 4 bases, with 16 bases spanning the gap.

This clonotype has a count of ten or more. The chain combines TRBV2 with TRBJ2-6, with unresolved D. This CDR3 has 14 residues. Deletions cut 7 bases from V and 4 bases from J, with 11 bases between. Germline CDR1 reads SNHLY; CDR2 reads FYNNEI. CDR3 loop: CASKEYSGANVLTF. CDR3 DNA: TGTGCCAGCAAGGAGTACTCCGGGGCCAACGTCCTGACTTTC.

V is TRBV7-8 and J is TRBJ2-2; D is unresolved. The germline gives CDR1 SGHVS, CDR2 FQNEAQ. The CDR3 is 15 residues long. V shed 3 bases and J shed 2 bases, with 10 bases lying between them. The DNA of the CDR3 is TGTGCCAGCAGCTTGTCGACTCTTAACACCGGGGAGCTGTTTTTT. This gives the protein CASSLSTLNTGELFF. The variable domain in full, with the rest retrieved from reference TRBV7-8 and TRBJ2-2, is GAGVSQSPRYKVAKRGQDVALRCDPISGHVSLFWYQQALGQGPEFLTYFQNEAQLDKSGLPSDRFFAERPEGSVSTLKIQRTQQEDSAVYLCASSLSTLNTGELFFGEGSRLTVL.

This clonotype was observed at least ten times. The CDR3 nucleotides are TGTGCCAGCAGTGACCAGGATTCACCCCTCCACTTT. Its translation is CASSDQDSPLHF. The rearrangement uses TRBV5-4 and TRBJ1-6, with D uncertain. This CDR3 has 12 residues. Trimming stripped 5 bases from V and 8 bases from J, with 8 bases between. In germline, CDR1 is SGHNT, CDR2 YYREEE (reference sequence).

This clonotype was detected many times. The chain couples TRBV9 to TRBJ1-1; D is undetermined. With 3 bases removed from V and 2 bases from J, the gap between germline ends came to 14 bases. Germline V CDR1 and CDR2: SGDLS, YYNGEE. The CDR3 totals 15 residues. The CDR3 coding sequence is TGTGCCAGCAGCGCCCGGATCTCGGCCAACACTGAAGCTTTCTTT. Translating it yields CASSARISANTEAFF.

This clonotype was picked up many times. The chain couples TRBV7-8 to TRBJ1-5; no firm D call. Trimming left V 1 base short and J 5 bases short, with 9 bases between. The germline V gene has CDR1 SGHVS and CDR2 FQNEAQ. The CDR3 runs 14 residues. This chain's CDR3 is CASSLGGVYQPQHF. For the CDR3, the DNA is TGTGCCAGCAGCTTAGGAGGAGTATATCAGCCCCAGCATTTT.

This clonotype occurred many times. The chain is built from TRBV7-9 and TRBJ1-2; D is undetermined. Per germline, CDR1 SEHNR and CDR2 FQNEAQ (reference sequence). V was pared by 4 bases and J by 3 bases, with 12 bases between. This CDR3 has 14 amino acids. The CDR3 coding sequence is TGTGCCAGCAGCTCCCAGCCCCGAGACTATGGCTACACCTTC. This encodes CASSSQPRDYGYTF.

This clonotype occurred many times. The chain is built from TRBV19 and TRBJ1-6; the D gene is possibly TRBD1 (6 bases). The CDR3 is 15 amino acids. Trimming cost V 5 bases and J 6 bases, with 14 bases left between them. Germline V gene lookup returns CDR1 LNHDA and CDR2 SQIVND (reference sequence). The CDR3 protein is CASSLTGTSNSPLHF. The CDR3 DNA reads TGTGCCAGTAGTCTCACCGGGACAAGTAATTCACCCCTCCACTTT.

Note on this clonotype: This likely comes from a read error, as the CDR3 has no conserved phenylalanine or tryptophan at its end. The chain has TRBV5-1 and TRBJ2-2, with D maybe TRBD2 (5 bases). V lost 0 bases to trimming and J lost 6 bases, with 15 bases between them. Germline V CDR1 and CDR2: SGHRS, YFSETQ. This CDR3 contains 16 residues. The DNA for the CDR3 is TGCGCCAGCAGCTTGGCCTCTAGCAAGGTTTCCGGGGAGCTGTTTCTT. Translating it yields CASSLASSKVSGELFL.

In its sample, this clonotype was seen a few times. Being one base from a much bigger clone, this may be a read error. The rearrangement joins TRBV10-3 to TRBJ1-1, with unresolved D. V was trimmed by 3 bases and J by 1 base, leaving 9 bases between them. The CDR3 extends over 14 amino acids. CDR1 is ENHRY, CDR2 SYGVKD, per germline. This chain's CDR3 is CAISEGGTNTEAFF. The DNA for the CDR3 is TGTGCCATCAGTGAAGGTGGCACGAACACTGAAGCTTTCTTT.

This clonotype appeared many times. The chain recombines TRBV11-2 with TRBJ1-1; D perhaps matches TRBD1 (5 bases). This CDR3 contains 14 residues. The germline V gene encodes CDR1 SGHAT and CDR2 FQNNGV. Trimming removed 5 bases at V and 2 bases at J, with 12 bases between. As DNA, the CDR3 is TGTGCCAGCAGCCCACAGGACCTAAACACTGAAGCTTTCTTT. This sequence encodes CASSPQDLNTEAFF. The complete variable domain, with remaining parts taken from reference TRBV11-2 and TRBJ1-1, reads EAGVAQSPRYKIIEKRQSVAFWCNPISGHATLYWYQQILGQGPKLLIQFQNNGVVDDSQLPKDRFSAERLKGVDSTLKIQPAKLEDSAVYLCASSPQDLNTEAFFGQGTRLTVV.

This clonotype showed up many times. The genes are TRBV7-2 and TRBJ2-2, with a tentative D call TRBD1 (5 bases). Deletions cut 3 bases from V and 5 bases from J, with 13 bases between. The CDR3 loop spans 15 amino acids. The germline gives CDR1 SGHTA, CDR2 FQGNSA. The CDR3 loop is CASSFSRVMTGELFF. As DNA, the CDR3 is TGTGCCAGCAGCTTCTCCAGGGTTATGACCGGGGAGCTGTTTTTT.

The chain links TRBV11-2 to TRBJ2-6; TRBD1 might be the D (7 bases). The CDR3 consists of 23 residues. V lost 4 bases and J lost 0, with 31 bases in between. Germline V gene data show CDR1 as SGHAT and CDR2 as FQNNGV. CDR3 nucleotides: TGTGCCAGCAGCTCACCCGTTGGGTTAGGTGGGGCAGGGGGGAGCTCTGGGGCCAACGTCCTGACTTTC. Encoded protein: CASSSPVGLGGAGGSSGANVLTF.

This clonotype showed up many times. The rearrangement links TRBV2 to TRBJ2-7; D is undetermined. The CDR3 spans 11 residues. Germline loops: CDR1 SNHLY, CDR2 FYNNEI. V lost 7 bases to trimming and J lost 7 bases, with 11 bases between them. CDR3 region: CASKVRWEQYF. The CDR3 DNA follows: TGTGCCAGCAAGGTCCGGTGGGAGCAGTACTTC.

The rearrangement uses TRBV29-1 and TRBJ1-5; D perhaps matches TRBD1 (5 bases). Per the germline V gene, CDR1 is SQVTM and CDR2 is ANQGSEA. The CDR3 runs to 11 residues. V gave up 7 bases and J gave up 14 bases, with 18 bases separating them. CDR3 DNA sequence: TGCAGCGGTGAGTCAGGGTCCTACGAGCATTTT. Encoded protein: CSGESGSYEHF.

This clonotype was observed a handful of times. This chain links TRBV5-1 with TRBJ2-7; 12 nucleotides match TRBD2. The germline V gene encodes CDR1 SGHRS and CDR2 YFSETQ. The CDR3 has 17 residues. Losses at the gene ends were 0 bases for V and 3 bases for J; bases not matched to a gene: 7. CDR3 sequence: CASSLGRLAGVYYEQYF. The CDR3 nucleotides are TGCGCCAGCAGCTTGGGGAGACTAGCGGGAGTCTACTACGAGCAGTACTTC.

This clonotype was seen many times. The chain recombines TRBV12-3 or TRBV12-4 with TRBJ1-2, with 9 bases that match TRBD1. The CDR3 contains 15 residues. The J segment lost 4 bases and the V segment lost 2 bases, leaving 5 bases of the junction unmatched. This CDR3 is CASSLMDRGGYGYTF. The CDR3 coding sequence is TGTGCCAGCAGTTTAATGGACAGGGGTGGCTATGGCTACACCTTC.

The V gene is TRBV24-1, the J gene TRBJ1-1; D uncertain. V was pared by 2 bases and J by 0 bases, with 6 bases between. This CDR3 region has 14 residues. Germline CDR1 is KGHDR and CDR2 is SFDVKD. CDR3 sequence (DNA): TGTGCCACCAGTGATTGGACGGTGAACACTGAAGCTTTCTTT. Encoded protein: CATSDWTVNTEAFF.

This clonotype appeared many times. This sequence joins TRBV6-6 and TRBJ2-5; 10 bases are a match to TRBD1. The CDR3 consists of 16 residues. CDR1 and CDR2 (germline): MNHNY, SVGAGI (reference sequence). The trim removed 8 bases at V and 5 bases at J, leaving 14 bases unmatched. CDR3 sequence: CASAPGQGTSTETQYF. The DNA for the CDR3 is TGTGCCAGCGCTCCGGGACAGGGGACATCAACGGAGACCCAGTACTTC.

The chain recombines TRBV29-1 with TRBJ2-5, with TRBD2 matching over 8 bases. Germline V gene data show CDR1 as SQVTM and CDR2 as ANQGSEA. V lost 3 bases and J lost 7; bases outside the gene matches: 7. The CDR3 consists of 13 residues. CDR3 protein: CSVDSGIAGTQYF. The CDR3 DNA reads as TGCAGCGTTGATAGCGGGATTGCAGGGACCCAGTACTTC.

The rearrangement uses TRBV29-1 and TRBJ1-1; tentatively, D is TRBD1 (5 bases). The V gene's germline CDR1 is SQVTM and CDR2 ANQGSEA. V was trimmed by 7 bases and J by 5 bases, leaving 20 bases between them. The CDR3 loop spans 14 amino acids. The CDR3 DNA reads TGCAGCGGCCCAACAGGACGCATGTGGACTGAAGCTTTCTTT. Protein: CSGPTGRMWTEAFF.

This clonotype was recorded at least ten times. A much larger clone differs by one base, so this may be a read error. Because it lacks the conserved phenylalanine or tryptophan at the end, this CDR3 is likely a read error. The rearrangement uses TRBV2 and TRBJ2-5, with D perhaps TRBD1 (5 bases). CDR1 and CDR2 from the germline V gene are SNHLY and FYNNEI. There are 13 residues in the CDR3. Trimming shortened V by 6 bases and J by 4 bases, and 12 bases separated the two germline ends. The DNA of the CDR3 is TGTGCCAGCAGCAGGGAAGGGCGAGAGACCCAGTACTCC. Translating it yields CASSREGRETQYS.

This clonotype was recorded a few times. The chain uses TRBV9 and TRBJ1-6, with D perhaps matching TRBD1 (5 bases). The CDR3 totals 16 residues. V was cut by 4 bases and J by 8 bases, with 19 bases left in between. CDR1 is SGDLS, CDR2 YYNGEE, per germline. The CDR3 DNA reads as TGTGCCAGCAGCCAAGACTTAGGGCAGGGTTATTCACCCCTCCACTTT. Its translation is CASSQDLGQGYSPLHF. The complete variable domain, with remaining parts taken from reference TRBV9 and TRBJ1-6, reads DSGVTQTPKHLITATGQRVTLRCSPRSGDLSVYWYQQSLDQGLQFLIQYYNGEERAKGNILERFSAQQFPDLHSELNLSSLELGDSALYFCASSQDLGQGYSPLHFGNGTRLTVT.

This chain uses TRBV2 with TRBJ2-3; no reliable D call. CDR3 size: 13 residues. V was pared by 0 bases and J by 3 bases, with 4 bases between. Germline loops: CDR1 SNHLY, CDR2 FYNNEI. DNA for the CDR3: TGTGCCAGCAGTGAAGCGCATACAGATACGCAGTATTTT. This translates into CASSEAHTDTQYF. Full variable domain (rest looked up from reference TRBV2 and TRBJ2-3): EPEVTQTPSHQVTQMGQEVILRCVPISNHLYFYWYRQILGQKVEFLVSFYNNEISEKSEIFDDQFSVERPDGSNFTLKIRSTKLEDSAMYFCASSEAHTDTQYFGPGTRLTVL.

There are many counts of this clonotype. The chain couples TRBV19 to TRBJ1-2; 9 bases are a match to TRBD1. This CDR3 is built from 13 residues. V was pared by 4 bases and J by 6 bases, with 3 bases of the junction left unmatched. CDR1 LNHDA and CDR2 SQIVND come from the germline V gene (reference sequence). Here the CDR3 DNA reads TGTGCCAGTAGTAAACAGGGGGCGGATGGCTACACCTTC. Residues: CASSKQGADGYTF.

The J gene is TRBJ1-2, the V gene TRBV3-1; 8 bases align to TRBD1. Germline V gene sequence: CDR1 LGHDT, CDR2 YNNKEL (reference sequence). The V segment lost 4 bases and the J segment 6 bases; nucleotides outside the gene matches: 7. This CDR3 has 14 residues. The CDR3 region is CASSPTGGKDGYTF. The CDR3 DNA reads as TGTGCCAGCAGCCCTACAGGGGGGAAAGATGGCTACACCTTC. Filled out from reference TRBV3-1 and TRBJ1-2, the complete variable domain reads DTAVSQTPKYLVTQMGNDKSIKCEQNLGHDTMYWYKQDSKKFLKIMFSYNNKELIINETVPNRFSPKSPDKAHLNLHINSLELGDSAVYFCASSPTGGKDGYTFGSGTRLTVV.

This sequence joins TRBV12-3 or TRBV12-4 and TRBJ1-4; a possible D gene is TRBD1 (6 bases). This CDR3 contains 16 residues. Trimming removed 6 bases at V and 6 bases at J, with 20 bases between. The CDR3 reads CASSRRLGAGDEKLFF. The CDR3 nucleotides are TGTGCCAGCAGCCGCCGCCTCGGGGCAGGGGATGAAAAACTGTTTTTT.

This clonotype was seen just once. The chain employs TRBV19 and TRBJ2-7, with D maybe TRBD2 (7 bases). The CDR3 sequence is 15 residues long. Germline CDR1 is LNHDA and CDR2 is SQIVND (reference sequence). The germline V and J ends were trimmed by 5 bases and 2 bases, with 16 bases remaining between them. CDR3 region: CASSLSGTLTYEQYF. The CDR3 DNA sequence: TGTGCCAGTAGTTTGAGCGGGACACTAACCTACGAGCAGTACTTC.